This passage covers 29 T cell receptor beta chains from one sample sequenced in a study of T cell responses to AZD1222 COVID-19 vaccine (dated by TCRdb to the early 2020s). The library was made by the immunoSEQ multiplex PCR assay. In its TCRdb copy, this immuneACCESS table keeps in-frame sequences only and misses some clones. Where compared with another copy, unresolved V genes explain less than half of these, and the others have no known cause. The sample table records 90,000 to 120,000 clones; about nine tenths of these occur just once. The leading ten clones occupy 3.5% to 5% of the sample. The intended sense of this specimen's time point label: baseline before first vaccination. The sample here was peripheral blood, taken on day 0 of AZD1222 vaccination. The origin of the receptors is an adult in good health.

This sequence joins TRBV7-2 and TRBJ2-1; 7 nucleotides agree with TRBD1. The junction had 6 bases not matched to a gene; V was cut back by 5 bases and J by 2 bases. The V gene's germline CDR1 is SGHTA and CDR2 FQGNSA. The CDR3 runs to 15 residues. The CDR3 reads CASSPRGSTYNEQFF. CDR3 DNA: TGTGCCAGCAGCCCCAGGGGGAGTACCTACAATGAGCAGTTCTTC.

The chain combines TRBV7-6 with TRBJ2-5, with 9 nucleotides matching TRBD2. Per the germline V gene, CDR1 is SGHVS and CDR2 is FNYEAQ. With 2 bases clipped from V and 2 bases from J, the junction kept 3 bases outside the gene matches. The CDR3 is 15 residues long. CDR3 sequence (DNA): TGTGCCAGCAGCTTATTTAGCGGGGGTCAAGAGACCCAGTACTTC. This translates into CASSLFSGGQETQYF.

The chain links TRBV30 to TRBJ2-7, with TRBD2 matching 9 bases. J gave up 7 bases and V 3 bases, and 10 bases lay outside the gene matches. This CDR3 spans 14 amino acids. CDR1 GTSNPN and CDR2 SVGIG come from the germline V gene (reference sequence). DNA for the CDR3: TGTGCCTGGAGCGGACTAGCGTCAATTCTGGAGCAGTACTTC. This sequence encodes CAWSGLASILEQYF.

The chain employs TRBV7-8 and TRBJ1-5, with TRBD1 matching over 7 bases. Per germline, CDR1 SGHVS and CDR2 FQNEAQ. Trimming cost V 4 bases and J 0 bases; bases outside gene matches: 15. The CDR3 is 19 residues long. CDR3 loop: CASSSRGDSIGYSNQPQHF. CDR3 bases: TGTGCCAGCAGCTCAAGGGGGGACAGTATAGGCTATAGCAATCAGCCCCAGCATTTT.

The chain has TRBV28 and TRBJ2-6, with unresolved D. The ends were cut back, 3 bases at V and 2 bases at J, with 8 bases in the middle. Germline-derived CDR1 and CDR2 are MDHEN and SYDVKM. CDR3 length equals 15 residues. The CDR3 DNA reads as TGTGCCAGCAGTTTGCAGAACCCTGGGGCCAACGTCCTGACTTTC. Translated: CASSLQNPGANVLTF.

Written as DNA, the CDR3 is TGTGCCAGCAGCGAACAGGGTTACTATGGCTACACCTTC. This gives the protein CASSEQGYYGYTF. The genes are TRBV5-5 and TRBJ1-2; a weak D match, TRBD1 (6 bases). CDR3 length equals 13 residues. Germline CDR1 SGHKS, CDR2 YYEKEE (reference sequence). Between the trimmed V and J ends, which lost 4 bases and 3 bases, there was a span of 10 bases. Combining the CDR3 with reference TRBV5-5 and TRBJ1-2 gives the whole variable domain DAGVTQSPTHLIKTRGQQVTLRCSPISGHKSVSWYQQVLGQGPQFIFQYYEKEERGRGNFPDRFSARQFPNYSSELNVNALLLGDSALYLCASSEQGYYGYTFGSGTRLTVV.

A note on this clone: This sample also contains other DNA sequences that code for the same CDR3. This chain uses TRBV12-3 or TRBV12-4 with TRBJ1-3, with D uncertain. The CDR3 has 12 residues. V dropped 3 bases and J dropped 3 bases, with 3 bases sitting between them. This CDR3 reads CASSFGGNTIYF. The CDR3 DNA reads as TGTGCCAGCAGTTTTGGTGGAAACACCATATATTTT.

The rearrangement links TRBV4-1 to TRBJ2-1; D may be TRBD1 or TRBD2 (6 bases each). Germline CDR1 is MGHRA and CDR2 is YSYEKL. The CDR3 loop spans 12 amino acids. Trimming shortened V by 5 bases and J by 10 bases, and 12 bases separated the two germline ends. The CDR3 reads CASSNKGGEQFF. CDR3 in DNA: TGCGCCAGCAGCAATAAGGGGGGCGAGCAGTTCTTC.

This clone was observed a single time. This chain joins TRBV5-1 and TRBJ1-2, with no clear D. The CDR3 length is 13 residues. Trimming left V 4 bases short and J 2 bases short, with 9 bases between. Germline V gene lookup returns CDR1 SGHRS and CDR2 YFSETQ. This CDR3 reads CASSGPDNYGYTF. In DNA form, the CDR3 reads TGCGCCAGCAGCGGACCGGACAACTATGGCTACACCTTC.

The chain has TRBV7-6 and TRBJ2-3, with D tentatively TRBD1 or TRBD2 (5 bases each). In germline, CDR1 is SGHVS, CDR2 FNYEAQ. This CDR3 comprises 14 residues. The V end was cut by 5 bases, the J end by 3 bases, with 12 bases between. The CDR3 nucleotides are TGTGCCAGCAGCCCCGGGGACGGGACAGATACGCAGTATTTT. This encodes CASSPGDGTDTQYF.

This CDR3 reads CASSQESGGLYEQYF. The CDR3 region has the DNA TGCGCCAGCAGCCAAGAGTCTGGAGGACTTTACGAGCAGTACTTC. This sequence joins TRBV4-3 and TRBJ2-7; D is perhaps TRBD2 (5 bases). The germline CDR1 and CDR2 sequences are LGHNA and YSLEER. The CDR3 is 15 amino acids. The V end lost 0 bases, the J end lost 4 bases, and 13 bases lay between the germline ends.

The chain joins TRBV7-6 to TRBJ1-1; D gene unclear. This CDR3 has 16 residues. Germline V gene data show CDR1 as SGHVS and CDR2 as FNYEAQ. Trimming removed 5 bases at V and 2 bases at J, with 18 bases between. The DNA for the CDR3 is TGTGCCAGCAGCCCCGGTTACGGGCACGCAAACACTGAAGCTTTCTTT. It codes for CASSPGYGHANTEAFF.

The gene calls are TRBV12-5 and TRBJ1-1; 9 bases agree with TRBD1. The CDR3 consists of 17 residues. CDR1 is LGHNT, CDR2 FRNRAP, per germline. V was pared by 6 bases and J by 1 base, with 12 bases of the junction left unmatched. The CDR3 DNA reads TGTGCTAGTGGGAGCTTAATGGGACAGGGTGGGAACACTGAAGCTTTCTTT. Protein product: CASGSLMGQGGNTEAFF.

V and J are TRBV7-9 and TRBJ2-2; 7 nucleotides match TRBD1. V trimming: 5 bases; J trimming: 6 bases; junction bases outside the gene matches: 6. The germline CDR1 and CDR2 sequences are SEHNR and FQNEAQ (reference sequence). The CDR3 runs 14 residues. CDR3 sequence: CASSHDRVSGELFF. The DNA for the CDR3 is TGTGCCAGCAGCCATGACAGGGTGTCCGGGGAGCTGTTTTTT.

CDR3 region: CASSSGTSGSGETQYF. CDR3 bases: TGTGCCAGCAGCTCCGGGACTAGCGGGAGTGGGGAGACCCAGTACTTC. The chain has TRBV7-3 and TRBJ2-5, with TRBD2 identical over 14 bases. CDR1 is SGHTA, CDR2 FQGTGA, per germline. This CDR3 has 16 residues. With 4 bases clipped from V and 5 bases from J, the junction kept 6 bases outside the gene matches.

The rearrangement uses TRBV4-3 and TRBJ1-2, with TRBD1 identical over 7 bases. The germline CDR1 and CDR2 sequences are LGHNA and YSLEER. V was pared by 2 bases and J by 6 bases, with 3 bases of the junction left unmatched. The CDR3 is 13 residues long. CDR3: CASSQTTGDGYTF. The CDR3 DNA is TGCGCCAGCAGCCAAACAACAGGGGATGGCTACACCTTC.

This clone was found once. This rearrangement joins TRBV6-2 or TRBV6-3 to TRBJ1-5; no clear D gene. CDR1 and CDR2 from the germline V gene are MNHEY and SVGEGT. There are 14 residues in the CDR3. Trimming removed 5 bases from V and 7 bases from J, with 15 bases in between. The DNA for the CDR3 is TGTGCCAGCAGTGACCGGGAGGCCGGGCAGCCCCAGCATTTT. This codes for CASSDREAGQPQHF.

CDR3 nucleotides: TGTGCCAGCAGCCCAAGGGGGACGGTTACCTACGAGCAGTACTTC. Its protein is CASSPRGTVTYEQYF. The chain uses TRBV7-2 and TRBJ2-7, with D possibly TRBD1 on 6 matching bases. This CDR3 has 15 residues. Trimming shortened V by 5 bases and J by 2 bases, and 16 bases separated the two germline ends. CDR1 and CDR2 (germline): SGHTA, FQGNSA.

The chain uses TRBV21-1 and TRBJ1-2. TRBV21-1 is flagged as a pseudogene. CDR3 length equals 18 residues. In DNA, the CDR3 is TGTGCCAGCAGCAAAGCAAAAACCTATTACAGGGGAGGGGCTGGCTACACCTTC. It yields the protein CASSKAKTYYRGGAGYTF.

The J gene is TRBJ1-2, the V gene TRBV9, with TRBD1 matching 7 bases. This CDR3 is 15 amino acids long. V dropped 1 base and J dropped 2; count of bases not matched to a gene: 5. Germline CDR1 is SGDLS and CDR2 is YYNGEE. The CDR3, as DNA: TGTGCCAGCAGCGTAACAGACAGGGACAACTATGGCTACACCTTC. Amino acid sequence: CASSVTDRDNYGYTF.

The chain couples TRBV6-5 to TRBJ1-1; possible D gene TRBD1, 5 bases. CDR1 is MNHEY, CDR2 SVGAGI, per germline. V was clipped by 2 bases and J by 1 base, with 14 bases between them. This CDR3 has 16 amino acids. The CDR3: CASSYKSGMGNTEAFF. CDR3 nucleotides: TGTGCCAGCAGTTACAAGTCAGGGATGGGGAACACTGAAGCTTTCTTT.

V and J are TRBV7-9 and TRBJ2-2; D not certain. This CDR3 has 13 amino acids. The germline gives CDR1 SEHNR, CDR2 FQNEAQ (reference sequence). Trimming pared 5 bases from V and 5 bases from J, leaving 9 bases between. The DNA for the CDR3 is TGTGCCAGCAGCGCCGATAGAACCGGGGAGCTGTTTTTT. Residues: CASSADRTGELFF.

There are a few counts of this clone. The chain carries TRBV6-2 or TRBV6-3 and TRBJ1-4, with a tentative D call TRBD1 (6 bases). CDR3 length equals 15 residues. Germline V gene sequence: CDR1 MNHEY, CDR2 SVGEGT. The ends were cut back, 0 bases at V and 3 bases at J, with 8 bases in the middle. The CDR3 loop reads CASSYSDSPNEKLFF. CDR3 nucleotide sequence: TGTGCCAGCAGTTACTCGGACAGCCCTAATGAAAAACTGTTTTTT.

The chain combines TRBV6-5 with TRBJ1-5; a possible D gene is TRBD1 (5 bases). The CDR3 consists of 13 residues. CDR1 and CDR2 from the germline V gene are MNHEY and SVGAGI. Between the trimmed V and J ends, which lost 5 bases and 7 bases, there was a span of 12 bases. CDR3: CASSKGTAQPQHF. As DNA, the CDR3 is TGTGCCAGCAGTAAGGGGACGGCCCAGCCCCAGCATTTT.

The DNA for the CDR3 is TGTGCCAGCAGCCGGACAGGGGGTGACGTATATAGCAATCAGCCCCAGCATTTT. Translating it yields CASSRTGGDVYSNQPQHF. The chain joins TRBV5-4 to TRBJ1-5; 10 bases line up with TRBD1. The J segment lost 0 bases and the V segment lost 4 bases, leaving 10 bases of the junction unmatched. The CDR3 runs to 18 residues. Germline-derived CDR1 and CDR2 are SGHNT and YYREEE (reference sequence).

This sequence joins TRBV28 and TRBJ1-1; 10 bases align to TRBD1. Germline V CDR1 and CDR2: MDHEN, SYDVKM. V lost 5 bases and J lost 3; bases outside the gene matches: 3. The CDR3 totals 14 residues. CDR3: CASSGTGVYTEAFF. CDR3 sequence (DNA): TGTGCCAGCAGTGGGACAGGGGTCTACACTGAAGCTTTCTTT.

This sequence joins TRBV2 and TRBJ1-6; 7 positions match TRBD1. With V trimmed by 6 bases and J by 13 bases, 12 bases remained unmatched. The CDR3 is 14 amino acids. Looked up from germline, CDR1 is SNHLY and CDR2 is FYNNEI. CDR3: CASRTGVSQGPLHF. The CDR3 DNA follows: TGTGCCAGCAGAACAGGGGTTTCGCAGGGCCCCCTCCACTTT.

This clone appeared once. V and J are TRBV27 and TRBJ1-3; D unresolved. The CDR3 sequence is 16 residues long. Germline V gives CDR1 MNHEY, CDR2 SMNVEV (reference sequence). V was pared by 6 bases and J by 4 bases, with 19 bases between. DNA of the CDR3: TGTGCCAGCAGACGCCGCAGCGGATTGGAAGGAAACACCATATATTTT. Translated, it gives CASRRRSGLEGNTIYF.

The CDR3 sequence: CASRPGSTDTQYF. CDR3 DNA: TGTGCCAGCAGACCGGGGAGCACAGATACGCAGTATTTT. The chain is built from TRBV6-5 and TRBJ2-3; possible D gene TRBD2, 5 bases. CDR3 length: 13 amino acids. With 6 bases removed from V and 0 bases from J, the gap between germline ends came to 7 bases. Per the germline V gene, CDR1 is MNHEY and CDR2 is SVGAGI.